This TCR beta chain is from a study of Graves' ophthalmopathy and Graves' hyperthyroidism. The CDR3 runs 15 residues. V was pared by 1 base and J by 4 bases, with 11 bases between. Germline CDR1 and CDR2: SGHTA and FQGNSA. This clonotype has ten or more counts. Its antigen is unknown. Study results and limitations: Separation of ophthalmopathy from stable hyperthyroidism was achieved by a 13-signature model, at about 90% sensitivity and approximately 84% specificity.

The authors amplified TCR beta CDR3 regions from RNA transcripts. The first round was an RT-PCR with HTBI primers, and the second round was a multiplex PCR. Via MiXCR, TCRdb re-called the multiplex PCR reads, giving one row per CDR3 protein. This table has about 170,000 distinct CDR3 sequences, 30% to 45% appearing once. Orbital computed tomography, together with clinical symptoms, serum thyroxine, TRAb and thyroid ultrasound, was used for diagnosis. The source is a woman aged 40 to 49 with Graves' ophthalmopathy. V and J are TRBV7-2 and TRBJ1-3, with D tentatively TRBD1 (6 bases). Sequencing was done on a sample of peripheral blood. In nucleotides, the CDR3 is TGTGCCAGCAGCTTAGGGGGGGCTCCAGGAAACACCATATATTTT. Translation: CASSLGGAPGNTIYF.